This T cell receptor (beta chain) originates from a study of blood T cell repertoires in COVID-19. At the level of the study: PBMCs, B-cell-depleted T cells, or T cells were the source of the cDNA or gDNA that made up the material.

As originally analysed: Estimation of nucleated cell counts relied on the amplification of reference gene primers. The assay was immunoSEQ multiplex PCR, and TCRdb's table has in-frame clones only and misses some. Clone size and V and J calls were adopted from that table, with D and trimming inferred from the DNA. The repertoire holds 260,000 or so clones, with roughly 80% as singletons. V lost 2 bases to trimming and J lost 6 bases, with 8 bases between them. CDR1 and CDR2 (germline): MDHEN, SYDVKM. This CDR3 spans 12 amino acids. This sequence was found in an elderly woman with COVID-19, enrolled during active disease. The sequencing input was peripheral blood. V gene TRBV28 combines with J gene TRBJ2-7; possibly TRBD1 for D (6 bases). This CDR3 is CASSLGGREQYF. For the CDR3, the DNA is TGTGCCAGCAGTTTAGGGGGCCGCGAGCAGTACTTC.